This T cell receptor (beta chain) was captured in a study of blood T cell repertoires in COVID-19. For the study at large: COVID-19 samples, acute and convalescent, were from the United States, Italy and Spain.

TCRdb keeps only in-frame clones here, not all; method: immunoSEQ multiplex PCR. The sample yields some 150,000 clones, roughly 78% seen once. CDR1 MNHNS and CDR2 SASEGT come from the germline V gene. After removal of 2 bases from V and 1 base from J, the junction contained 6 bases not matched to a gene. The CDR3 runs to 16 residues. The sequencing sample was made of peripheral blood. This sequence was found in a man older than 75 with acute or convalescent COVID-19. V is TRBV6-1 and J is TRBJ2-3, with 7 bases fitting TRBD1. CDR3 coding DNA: TGTGCCAGCAGTGAAAAACCAGGGGGAGGCACAGATACGCAGTATTTT. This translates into CASSEKPGGGTDTQYF.